This TCR beta chain was recorded in a study of control samples from healthy donors and cancer patients. Profiling relied on immunoSEQ multiplex PCR, and the TCRdb table lists in-frame clones only, not all of them. This repertoire shows 140,000 to 150,000 clones, 75% to 95% found once; its top ten account for approximately 3.2%. CDR3 length: 16 residues. Germline assignment: CDR1 LNHDA and CDR2 SQIVND (reference sequence). V lost 1 base, J lost 0 bases, and 7 bases lay in between. This clone was counted a few times. Sequencing used blood. The J gene is TRBJ1-6, the V gene TRBV19; D ambiguous. The sequence was collected from a man under 40 in good health. The CDR3 nucleotides are TGTGCCAGTAGTATAGTAAGGAGCTCCTATAATTCACCCCTCCACTTT. Protein product: CASSIVRSSYNSPLHF.